The sequence of this T cell receptor (beta chain) was determined in a study of graft-versus-host responses after intestinal transplantation. The table came from immunoSEQ multiplex PCR; TCRdb's copy has only in-frame clones and leaves some out. Of 85,000 to 90,000 clones listed, around 83% are singletons. Study observations and caveats: The highest levels of circulating GvH clones went along with early declines in HvG clones after transplant.

Germline V lookup: CDR1 MGHRA, CDR2 YSYEKL. V lost 1 base, J lost 3 bases, and 13 bases lay in between. This CDR3 is 16 amino acids long. A note on this clone: Its antigen remains unknown.

The chain recombines TRBV4-1 with TRBJ2-1; D is unclear. The TCR was taken from a human donor who received an intestinal transplant. Sequencing was performed on unstimulated CD8+ T cells sorted from spleen or lymph node cells, taken before intestinal transplant. CDR3 residues: CASSQVKEMSYNEQFF. DNA for the CDR3: TGCGCCAGCAGCCAAGTCAAGGAGATGAGCTACAATGAGCAGTTCTTC.